The 19 T cell receptor beta chains given below trace back to one sample, sequenced in a study of cytomegalovirus exposure and HLA in healthy donors. The PCR contained 60 Vbeta and 13 Jbeta primers. The table came from immunoSEQ multiplex PCR; TCRdb's copy has only in-frame clones and leaves some out. The sample features tens of thousands of clones, with 2.1% in its top ten. Sequences were obtained from PBMCs. These receptors all stem from a woman aged 18-30 years in good health and CMV-seronegative.

The gene calls are TRBV6-5 and TRBJ1-2; tentatively, D is TRBD1 (5 bases). Trimming cost V 6 bases and J 7 bases, with 15 bases left between them. The CDR3 spans 13 residues. The germline V gene encodes CDR1 MNHEY and CDR2 SVGAGI. The CDR3 here is CASSPTALVGYTF. The CDR3 DNA is TGTGCCAGCAGCCCGACAGCGTTGGTTGGCTACACCTTC.

The chain carries TRBV9 and TRBJ2-5; TRBD2 aligns across 7 bases. With 1 base clipped from V and 5 bases from J, the junction kept 5 bases outside the gene matches. This CDR3 has 14 amino acids. The germline CDR1 and CDR2 sequences are SGDLS and YYNGEE. Here the CDR3 reads CASSVTGGGETQYF. The CDR3 bases are TGTGCCAGCAGCGTAACTGGGGGAGGGGAGACCCAGTACTTC.

The chain uses TRBV18 and TRBJ2-7; D remains ambiguous. The germline CDR1 and CDR2 sequences are KGHSH and LQKENI. This CDR3 spans 13 amino acids. V was shortened by 3 bases and J by 0 bases, with 6 bases between the two germline ends. Here the CDR3 DNA reads TGTGCCAGCTCACCCGGTGCCTCCTACGAGCAGTACTTC. It translates to CASSPGASYEQYF.

The V call is TRBV5-1, the J call TRBJ1-1; 8 bases fit TRBD1. The ends lost 2 bases at V and 4 bases at J; junction bases unmatched: 4. Germline CDR1 is SGHRS and CDR2 is YFSETQ. CDR3 length equals 14 residues. CDR3 region: CASSLTTGVTEAFF. The DNA of the CDR3 is TGCGCCAGCAGCTTAACGACAGGGGTCACTGAAGCTTTCTTT.

The J gene is TRBJ1-5, the V gene TRBV28; tentative D call: TRBD1 (5 bases). Germline assignment: CDR1 MDHEN and CDR2 SYDVKM. Deletions cut 3 bases from V and 2 bases from J, with 11 bases between. The CDR3 sequence is 15 residues long. CDR3 sequence (DNA): TGTGCCAGCAGTTTTCCAGGGTTAGGCAATCAGCCCCAGCATTTT. The encoded protein is CASSFPGLGNQPQHF.

The rearrangement joins TRBV13 to TRBJ1-2; D ambiguous. This CDR3 spans 16 amino acids. Germline CDR1 reads PRHDT; CDR2 reads FYEKMQ (reference sequence). With 5 bases removed from V and 6 bases from J, the gap between germline ends came to 22 bases. CDR3 sequence reads: CASSLARRDLRDGYTF. CDR3 nucleotide sequence: TGTGCCAGCAGCCTAGCCAGGCGGGATTTGAGGGATGGCTACACCTTC.

The chain combines TRBV7-9 with TRBJ1-1; D might be TRBD1 (5 bases). Germline V gene sequence: CDR1 SEHNR, CDR2 FQNEAQ (reference sequence). Between the trimmed V and J ends, which lost 4 bases and 4 bases, there was a span of 25 bases. The CDR3 loop spans 18 amino acids. In nucleotides, the CDR3 is TGTGCCAGCAGCTCATGGGGAGGGCACTTTACGGGGGGCACTGAAGCTTTCTTT. It specifies CASSSWGGHFTGGTEAFF.

The V gene is TRBV11-1, the J gene TRBJ2-3, with D perhaps matching TRBD2 (6 bases). The CDR3 totals 16 residues. Germline CDR1 and CDR2: SGHAT and FQDESV (reference sequence). The germline V and J ends were trimmed by 4 bases and 2 bases, with 16 bases remaining between them. The CDR3 loop is CASSWGVHRDTDTQYF. CDR3 nucleotides: TGTGCCAGCAGCTGGGGGGTGCACAGAGACACAGATACGCAGTATTTT.

V usage is TRBV28 and J usage is TRBJ1-2, with TRBD1 as a possible D gene (5 bases). Germline V gene sequence: CDR1 MDHEN, CDR2 SYDVKM. CDR3 size: 13 residues. Deletions cut 3 bases from V and 3 bases from J, with 8 bases between. CDR3 coding DNA: TGTGCCAGCAGTTTGGGCAGGGACTATGGCTACACCTTC. Translating it yields CASSLGRDYGYTF.

The rearrangement uses TRBV19 and TRBJ2-1; 12 nucleotides agree with TRBD2. The V gene end was trimmed by 8 bases and the J gene end by 5 bases; junction bases not matched to a gene: 4. Germline CDR1 LNHDA, CDR2 SQIVND (reference sequence). This CDR3 region has 14 residues. CDR3 sequence: CASSLAGGNNEQFF. The DNA for the CDR3 is TGTGCCAGTTCCCTAGCGGGAGGGAACAATGAGCAGTTCTTC.

The rearrangement joins TRBV18 to TRBJ2-1; a weak D match, TRBD2 (5 bases). Germline V gene sequence: CDR1 KGHSH, CDR2 LQKENI. Trimming removed 1 base at V and 8 bases at J, with 12 bases between. The CDR3 is 14 amino acids. This chain's CDR3 is CASSPLIGVHEQFF. CDR3 in DNA: TGTGCCAGCTCACCACTCATCGGGGTCCATGAGCAGTTCTTC. Combining the CDR3 with reference TRBV18 and TRBJ2-1 gives the whole variable domain NAGVMQNPRHLVRRRGQEARLRCSPMKGHSHVYWYRQLPEEGLKFMVYLQKENIIDESGMPKERFSAEFPKEGPSILRIQQVVRGDSAAYFCASSPLIGVHEQFFGPGTRLTVL.

The chain links TRBV19 to TRBJ2-1; 9 nucleotides line up with TRBD2. The CDR3 contains 14 residues. CDR1 and CDR2 (germline): LNHDA, SQIVND (reference sequence). With 5 bases clipped from V and 5 bases from J, the junction kept 4 bases outside the gene matches. In nucleotides, the CDR3 is TGTGCCAGTAGTCGGCTAGCGGGGAACAATGAGCAGTTCTTC. Its protein product is CASSRLAGNNEQFF.

This sequence joins TRBV15 and TRBJ2-7, with D possibly TRBD2 on 5 matching bases. Germline V CDR1 and CDR2: LNHNV, YYDKDF (reference sequence). With 5 bases removed from V and 5 bases from J, the gap between germline ends came to 13 bases. This CDR3 region has 13 residues. The CDR3 nucleotides are TGTGCCACCAGCCAACCGGCGGGTGACGAGCAGTACTTC. This sequence encodes CATSQPAGDEQYF.

This chain links TRBV11-3 with TRBJ1-2, with 8 bases identical to TRBD1. J was trimmed by 5 bases and V by 1 base; bases with no gene match: 12. This CDR3 is 17 amino acids long. Germline V gene sequence: CDR1 SGHNT, CDR2 YENEEA. The CDR3 bases are TGTGCCAGCAGCTTAGGTGACAGGGGAGTGGCATGGTATGGCTACACCTTC. Translating it yields CASSLGDRGVAWYGYTF.

This sequence joins TRBV7-9 and TRBJ1-1, with no clear D. The germline V gene has CDR1 SEHNR and CDR2 FQNEAQ (reference sequence). CDR3 length: 13 residues. Trimming pared 6 bases from V and 7 bases from J, leaving 15 bases between. The CDR3: CASSWRARNEAFF. CDR3 bases: TGTGCCAGCAGTTGGAGGGCACGAAATGAAGCTTTCTTT. The full variable domain, completed using reference TRBV7-9 and TRBJ1-1, is DTGVSQNPRHKITKRGQNVTFRCDPISEHNRLYWYRQTLGQGPEFLTYFQNEAQLEKSRLLSDRFSAERPKGSFSTLEIQRTEQGDSAMYLCASSWRARNEAFFGQGTRLTVV.

The CDR3 nucleotides are TGCAGTGCCTGGGCCAACTATGGCTACACCTTC. As protein: CSAWANYGYTF. The gene calls are TRBV20-1 and TRBJ1-2; D is unresolved. Trimming removed 6 bases from V and 2 bases from J, with 7 bases in between. This CDR3 spans 11 amino acids. From germline, CDR1 is DFQATT and CDR2 SNEGSKA (reference sequence).

In the case of this clone: A read error may account for a junction end that differs from germline. V gene TRBV30 combines with J gene TRBJ2-1, with TRBD2 identical over 9 bases. Germline CDR1 is GTSNPN and CDR2 is SVGIG (reference sequence). This CDR3 is 12 amino acids long. The DNA of the CDR3 is TGTGCCTTTAGCTTTAGCGGGAGAGGTTCGATCTTC. Amino acid sequence: CAFSFSGRGSIF. Supplemented by reference TRBV30 and TRBJ2-1, the full variable domain reads SQTIHQWPATLVQPVGSPLSLECTVEGTSNPNLYWYRQAAGRGLQLLFYSVGIGQISSEVPQNLSASRPQDRQFILSSKKLLLSDSGFYLCAFSFSGRGSIFGPGTRLTVL.

The chain recombines TRBV11-2 with TRBJ1-1, with 7 bases matching TRBD1. CDR3 length equals 16 residues. V shed 2 bases and J 0 bases; nucleotides not matched to a gene: 6. Looked up from germline, CDR1 is SGHAT and CDR2 is FQNNGV. CDR3 DNA: TGTGCCAGCAGCTTAACCGGGACAGTGATGAACACTGAAGCTTTCTTT. Translating gives CASSLTGTVMNTEAFF.

The chain joins TRBV5-1 to TRBJ2-7, with 8 bases fitting TRBD1. This CDR3 has 15 residues. Germline assignment: CDR1 SGHRS and CDR2 YFSETQ. V was clipped by 4 bases and J by 5 bases; unmatched bases: 11. CDR3 in DNA: TGCGCCAGCAGCGGGGTAACCGGGACAGGCGACGAGCAGTACTTC. This sequence encodes CASSGVTGTGDEQYF. The complete variable domain, with remaining parts taken from reference TRBV5-1 and TRBJ2-7, reads KAGVTQTPRYLIKTRGQQVTLSCSPISGHRSVSWYQQTPGQGLQFLFEYFSETQRNKGNFPGRFSGRQFSNSRSEMNVSTLELGDSALYLCASSGVTGTGDEQYFGPGTRLTVT.